Below, 3 T cell receptor beta chains from the same sample are listed, as sequenced in a study of shared clonotypes between healthy human individuals. Clones were sequenced by immunoSEQ multiplex PCR, and TCRdb holds only the in-frame ones, with some missing. The sample consists of hundreds of thousands of clones, approximately 95% of them appearing once. Naive-designated CD8 cells lacked CD45RO, were positively enriched for CCR7, and omitted terminally differentiated effector memory CD45RA+ cells. The sequencing input was naive CD8+ T cells sorted from blood. These TCRs come from a woman younger than 45 in good health.

The chain uses TRBV7-9 and TRBJ2-7, with unresolved D. The germline V and J ends were trimmed by 4 bases and 3 bases, with 13 bases remaining between them. Germline loops: CDR1 SEHNR, CDR2 FQNEAQ (reference sequence). The CDR3 contains 14 residues. This chain's CDR3 is CASSSSIGGYEQYF. In nucleotides, the CDR3 is TGTGCCAGCAGCTCTTCCATTGGCGGCTACGAGCAGTACTTC. The whole variable domain, filled in from reference TRBV7-9 and TRBJ2-7, reads DTGVSQNPRHKITKRGQNVTFRCDPISEHNRLYWYRQTLGQGPEFLTYFQNEAQLEKSRLLSDRFSAERPKGSFSTLEIQRTEQGDSAMYLCASSSSIGGYEQYFGPGTRLTVT.

The chain has TRBV5-6 and TRBJ2-1; tentatively, D is TRBD2 (5 bases). V was cut by 0 bases and J by 4 bases, with 11 bases left in between. The germline V gene encodes CDR1 SGHDT and CDR2 YYEEEE. The CDR3 loop spans 15 amino acids. This CDR3 reads CASSLGRLPYNEQFF. The CDR3 nucleotides are TGTGCCAGCAGCTTGGGTAGACTACCTTACAATGAGCAGTTCTTC.

This sequence joins TRBV10-2 and TRBJ2-7; 8 nucleotides align to TRBD1. V dropped 11 bases and J dropped 0; count of bases not matched to a gene: 21. Per the germline V gene, CDR1 is WSHSY and CDR2 is SAAADI. The CDR3 loop spans 18 amino acids. The CDR3 loop reads CAARGYRTGRLSSYEQYF. As DNA, the CDR3 is TGCGCCGCCAGGGGGTACCGGACAGGGAGACTCAGCTCCTACGAGCAGTACTTC.